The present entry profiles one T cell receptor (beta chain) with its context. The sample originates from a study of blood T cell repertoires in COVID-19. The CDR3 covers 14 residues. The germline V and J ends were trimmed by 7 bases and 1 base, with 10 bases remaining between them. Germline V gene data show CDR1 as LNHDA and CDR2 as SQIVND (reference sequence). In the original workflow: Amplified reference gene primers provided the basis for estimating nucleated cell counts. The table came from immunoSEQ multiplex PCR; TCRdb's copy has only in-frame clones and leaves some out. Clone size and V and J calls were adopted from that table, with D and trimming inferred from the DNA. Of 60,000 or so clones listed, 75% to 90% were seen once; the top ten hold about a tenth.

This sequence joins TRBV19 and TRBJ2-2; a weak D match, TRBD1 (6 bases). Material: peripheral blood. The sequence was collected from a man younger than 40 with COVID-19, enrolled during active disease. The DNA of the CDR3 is TGTGCCAGTAAGGCACAGGGGAACACCGGGGAGCTGTTTTTT. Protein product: CASKAQGNTGELFF.